This T cell receptor (beta chain) was sequenced in a study of cytomegalovirus exposure and HLA in healthy donors. This clone came up a few times. The CDR3 runs 16 residues. J gave up 4 bases and V 5 bases, and 11 bases lay outside the gene matches. CDR1 SGHTA and CDR2 FQGTGA come from the germline V gene. Amplification used 60 Vbeta primers and 13 Jbeta primers. Sequencing was performed with immunoSEQ multiplex PCR; in TCRdb, only in-frame clones are kept and a portion is missing. The sample has some 95,000 clones; 75% to 85% are singletons. The chain joins TRBV7-3 to TRBJ2-1; 7 bases agree with TRBD1. The source is a woman aged 40 to 50 in good health and CMV-seronegative. The sequenced material came from PBMCs. The CDR3 region is CASSQHPGQRYNEQFF. The CDR3 nucleotides are TGTGCCAGCAGCCAACATCCGGGACAGAGGTACAATGAGCAGTTCTTC.